The subject of this entry is one T cell receptor (beta chain). Its antigen is as yet unknown. Repertoires were generated with immunoSEQ multiplex PCR, while TCRdb's copy carries only in-frame clones and drops some. The sample lists about 40,000 clones, approximately 90% seen once, with 1% to 1.5% in the top ten. The record originates from a study of T cells in narcolepsy. In the study overall: Healthy controls were enrolled alongside patients with narcolepsy type 1 or type 2. Study observations and caveats: Same-patient CSF and blood CD4+ T cell clonotypes included HCRT-specific and TRIB2-specific autoreactive ones.

Trimming cost V 5 bases and J 4 bases, with 17 bases left between them. CDR3 length: 15 residues. The V gene's germline CDR1 is MDHEN and CDR2 SYDVKM. Sequenced input: CD45RA- memory CD4+ T cells from PBMCs. The clonotype was recovered from a human donor with narcolepsy. This sequence joins TRBV28 and TRBJ1-1; D is uncertain. The CDR3 loop reads CASSLGMVQSTEAFF. The CDR3 bases are TGTGCCAGCAGTCTGGGCATGGTTCAGAGCACTGAAGCTTTCTTT.